A selection of T cell receptor beta chains follows, all from one sample in a study of immune characterization of retroperitoneal liposarcoma. TCRdb ran MiXCR on the PCR reads and lists one entry per CDR3 protein. This sample has under 11,000 distinct CDR3 sequences, with approximately 22% found just once. Sequenced material: blood. These receptors were obtained from a female donor with retroperitoneal liposarcoma. The CDR3 runs from the conserved cysteine through the conserved F or W. The D gene is left open where the match is weak. Only some rows state a clone size, as once, few, many or a class for expanded clones.

length	J	D	size	V	DNA	CDR3
17	TRBJ1-1	.	.	TRBV12-5	TGTGCTAGTAGCCCGAGGGGGACCGCGGCCATGAACACTGAAGCTTTCTTT	CASSPRGTAAMNTEAFF
19	TRBJ2-6	TRBD2	.	TRBV5-1	TGCGCCAGCAGCTTGGTTTCGACTAGCGGGATTACTGGGGCCAACGTCCTGACTTTC	CASSLVSTSGITGANVLTF
16	TRBJ2-1	TRBD2	medium-sized	TRBV6-4	TGTGCCAGCAGTGACTCGTCTTCGGCGGGAGGTGGTGAGCAGTTCTTC	CASSDSSSAGGGEQFF
16	TRBJ1-2	.	many	TRBV6-5	TGTGCCAGCAGTTACAGTCTTTCGGGGGCCCGTTGGGGCTACACCTTC	CASSYSLSGARWGYTF
13	TRBJ2-7	TRBD1	many	TRBV27	TGTGCCAGCAGAAGGACAGGCCGGTACGAGCAGTACTTC	CASRRTGRYEQYF
15	TRBJ1-1	.	.	TRBV4-1	TGCGCCAGCAGCTTAGGGACGGGAATTAACACTGAAGCTTTCTTT	CASSLGTGINTEAFF
15	TRBJ2-7	.	medium-sized	TRBV10-1	TGCGCCAGCAGTGAGTCGAGGCAGGGCGACGACGAGCAGTACTTC	CASSESRQGDDEQYF
14	TRBJ1-1	.	many	TRBV6-1	TGTGCCAGCAGTTCGCAGGGGAGGGTCACTGAAGCTTTCTTT	CASSSQGRVTEAFF
14	TRBJ2-2	.	.	TRBV10-1	TGCGCCAGCAGCCCTCTCAGGGGTACCGGGGAGCTGTTTTTT	CASSPLRGTGELFF
15	TRBJ2-1	TRBD2	medium-sized	TRBV28	TGTGCCAGCAGTAGACTAGCGGGAGGGGTCAATGAGCAGTTCTTC	CASSRLAGGVNEQFF
17	TRBJ2-1	.	.	TRBV18	TGTGCCAGCTCACGGAAGGCTAGCGCGAGCTCCTACAATGAGCAGTTCTTC	CASSRKASASSYNEQFF
14	TRBJ2-7	.	medium-sized	TRBV24-1	TGTGCCACCAGTGATTCTTGGTCCGGAGACGAGCAGTACTTC	CATSDSWSGDEQYF
14	TRBJ1-2	.	many	TRBV12-3/TRBV12-4	TGTGCCAGCACCCAAAAGGGGGGTGACTATGGCTACACCTTC	CASTQKGGDYGYTF
14	TRBJ2-7	.	.	TRBV7-2	TGTGCCAGCAGCTTAGGGGGGAGCGTAAGGGAGCAGTACTTC	CASSLGGSVREQYF
15	TRBJ2-1	.	medium-sized	TRBV27	TGTGCCAGCAGTTTGTGGCAGCGGTCCTACAATGAGCAGTTCTTC	CASSLWQRSYNEQFF
12	TRBJ1-1	.	.	TRBV6-1	TGTGCCGCGAAGCAGGGGTTCGGTGAAGCTTTCTTT	CAAKQGFGEAFF
14	TRBJ2-5	TRBD1	few	TRBV5-3	TGTGCCAGAAGCCCGGACAGGGGCCAAGAGACCCAGTACTTC	CARSPDRGQETQYF
15	TRBJ1-3	.	.	TRBV7-8	TGTGCCAGCAGCGGACCGGGCGCTCCTGGGGGGGCCATATATTTT	CASSGPGAPGGAIYF
15	TRBJ2-1	.	.	TRBV5-1	TGCGCCAGCAGCTTGGAACAGAGCTCCTACAATGAGCAGTTCTTC	CASSLEQSSYNEQFF
18	TRBJ2-3	TRBD1	many	TRBV11-3	TGTGCCAGCAGCGAGCAGCGACAGGGACAGGAAGACACAGATACGCAGTATTTT	CASSEQRQGQEDTDTQYF
18	TRBJ2-1	TRBD2	.	TRBV7-8	TGTGCCAGCAGCTTAGGGCTAGCGGGAGGGCCGTCCAACAATGAGCAGTTCTTC	CASSLGLAGGPSNNEQFF
13	TRBJ2-1	.	.	TRBV14	TGTGCCAGCAGCCAAGAGAACTACAATGAGCAGTTCTTC	CASSQENYNEQFF
18	TRBJ2-3	.	few	TRBV11-3	TGTGCCAGCAGCTTAGCGGGGGGCGGGAGAGGATACACAGATACGCAGTATTTT	CASSLAGGGRGYTDTQYF
15	TRBJ2-1	.	medium-sized	TRBV6-1	TGTGCCAGCAGTGTCGGGACTCTGGGCAACAATGAGCAGTTCTTC	CASSVGTLGNNEQFF
12	TRBJ2-5	.	medium-sized	TRBV27	TGTGCCAGCAGAACGACAGGAGAGACCCAGTACTTC	CASRTTGETQYF
14	TRBJ2-1	TRBD2	few	TRBV6-1	TGTGCCAGCACGAATAGCGGGAATAACAATGAGCAGTTCTTC	CASTNSGNNNEQFF
15	TRBJ2-2	TRBD1	many	TRBV6-1	TGTGCCAGCAGTCCCGACAGGGCCCACACCGGGGAGCTGTTTTTT	CASSPDRAHTGELFF
16	TRBJ2-7	.	.	TRBV7-2	TGTGCCAGCAGCTTAGGGGCCCCAGGGGGGGGCTACGAGCAGTACTTC	CASSLGAPGGGYEQYF
18	TRBJ2-1	.	few	TRBV24-1	TGTGCCACCGGTACCTCCCCCGGGGCGGAGGACTCCTACAATGAGCAGTTCTTC	CATGTSPGAEDSYNEQFF
14	TRBJ1-2	.	few	TRBV23-1	TGCGCCAGCAGTCAAGGGGGGCCTCACTATGGCTACACCTTC	CASSQGGPHYGYTF
15	TRBJ1-1	.	.	TRBV6-6	TGTGCCAGCAGTTACCCCCCAGGGAGGAACACTGAAGCTTTCTTT	CASSYPPGRNTEAFF
15	TRBJ2-2	.	few	TRBV28	TGTGCCAGCCTCCGGGGGCGGACTAGGACCGGGGAGCTGTTTTTT	CASLRGRTRTGELFF
14	TRBJ2-6	.	.	TRBV11-3	TGTGCCAGCAGTTCGGCGGGTGGGGCCAACGTCCTGACTTTC	CASSSAGGANVLTF
15	TRBJ1-2	TRBD1	many	TRBV6-1	TGTGCCAGCAGCTCGATGACAGGGGGCAACTATGGCTACACCTTC	CASSSMTGGNYGYTF
15	TRBJ2-7	TRBD1	few	TRBV20-1	TGCAGTGCTAGAAAGGACAGGGCAGCGTCCTACGAGCAGTACTTC	CSARKDRAASYEQYF
13	TRBJ1-2	.	.	TRBV25-1	TGTGCCAGCAGTGAGGGTTCAAAAAGAGGCTACACCTTC	CASSEGSKRGYTF
14	TRBJ2-1	.	medium-sized	TRBV6-1	TGTGCCCTTGTTGTCCGGGTCGCCTACAATGAGCAGTTCTTC	CALVVRVAYNEQFF
16	TRBJ2-1	TRBD1	.	TRBV5-6	TGTGCCAGCAGTCAGGTCGGGACAGTGGGCCCCAATGAGCAGTTCTTC	CASSQVGTVGPNEQFF
14	TRBJ2-7	TRBD2	many	TRBV6-1	TGTGCCAGCACCCGGACTAGCGGGAACTACGAGCAGTACTTC	CASTRTSGNYEQYF
13	TRBJ2-1	.	many	TRBV12-3/TRBV12-4	TGTGCCAGCAGTTTAGAATACTACAATGAGCAGTTCTTC	CASSLEYYNEQFF
14	TRBJ2-5	.	few	TRBV4-1	TGCGCCAGCAGCTCTGGCCGAAGGGGGGAGACCCAGTACTTC	CASSSGRRGETQYF
13	TRBJ2-5	TRBD1	medium-sized	TRBV12-5	TGTGCTAGTGGGGGGGACAGGGAAGAGACCCAGTACTTC	CASGGDREETQYF
13	TRBJ2-4	.	many	TRBV11-3	TGTGCCAGCAGCTTAGATCAGCGCAATGAGCAGTACTTC	CASSLDQRNEQYF